The T cell receptor (beta chain) described here comes from a study of Tregs in tolerant kidney transplant recipients. Comments on this clone: The antigen remains undetermined.

With V trimmed by 5 bases and J by 5 bases, 8 bases remained unmatched. Germline values: CDR1 SGHAT, CDR2 FQNNGV. The CDR3 covers 14 residues. The nonmyeloablative bone marrow transplants came from related graft donors, with transient mixed chimerism. Unstimulated Tregs (CD4+CD25+CD127-) and CD4+CD25- non-Tregs were sorted from PBMCs. The protocol was immunoSEQ multiplex PCR, while the TCRdb copy is restricted to in-frame clones and leaves out a portion. The table includes approximately 90,000 clones, 93% detected once. Overall study results and limits: Tolerant patients' donor-specific Tregs expanded beyond overall Tregs, suggesting antigen-driven growth.

The chain links TRBV11-2 to TRBJ2-7; 8 nucleotides line up with TRBD1. Source: CD4+ T cells from blood (PBMCs), taken 12 months after the transplant. The receptor's source is a human patient who received a combined kidney and bone marrow transplant. Some of the T cells might come from the graft donor. The CDR3 DNA is TGTGCCAGCAGCCTCAGGACAGGGTTCAACGAGCAGTACTTC. The encoded protein is CASSLRTGFNEQYF.